The 20 T cell receptor beta chains listed next were all sequenced from one sample in a study of blood T cells in healthy people across ages. Next came a second PCR, run for roughly 6 to 11 cycles, which used a sample-barcoded 5' primer along with a J-beta primer mix. Using its own MiXCR run on the 5' RACE reads, TCRdb lists one record per CDR3 protein. The sample lists about 1,000,000 distinct CDR3 sequences, around 45% seen once, with about 19% in the top ten. The sequenced sample consisted of blood. Receptor source: a woman aged 55-69 years in good health.

This chain's CDR3 is CASSFSAGGRTDTQYF. CDR3 nucleotide sequence: TGTGCCAGCAGCTTCTCGGCGGGAGGTAGGACAGATACGCAGTATTTT. The chain links TRBV7-3 to TRBJ2-3; 8 nucleotides align to TRBD2. The CDR3 has 16 amino acids. The germline CDR1 and CDR2 sequences are SGHTA and FQGTGA. Unmatched junction bases numbered 8, after V lost 3 bases and J lost 3 bases.

This sequence joins TRBV3-1 and TRBJ2-7; D may match TRBD1 or TRBD2 (5 bases each). There are 15 residues in the CDR3. Trimming removed 0 bases from V and 5 bases from J, with 14 bases in between. Germline CDR1 is LGHDT and CDR2 is YNNKEL (reference sequence). The CDR3 DNA reads TGTGCCAGCAGCCAAGATATGGGGCTAGCAGACGAGCAGTACTTC. Translation: CASSQDMGLADEQYF.

Comment on this clonotype: A single base separates this from a much larger clone, so it may be a read error. The CDR3 spells CASSSTGSGANALTF. CDR3 in DNA: TGTGCCAGCAGCTCAACAGGGTCTGGGGCCAACGCCCTGACTTTC. V usage is TRBV7-3 and J usage is TRBJ2-6; a weak D match, TRBD1 (6 bases). Germline CDR1 SGHTA, CDR2 FQGTGA. This CDR3 spans 15 amino acids.

Regarding this clonotype: This may be a read error, as it is one base from a much larger clone. The chain has TRBV29-1 and TRBJ2-1; TRBD2 matches 13 bases. The ends lost 4 bases at V and 15 bases at J; junction bases unmatched: 15. The CDR3 is made up of 15 amino acids. In germline, CDR1 is SQVTM, CDR2 ANQGSEA. The CDR3 here is CSVGTSGSPTAGAFF. The CDR3 region has the DNA TGCAGCGTTGGGACTAGCGGGAGCCCTACCGCCGGGGCGTTCTTC.

The rearrangement joins TRBV20-1 to TRBJ2-5; TRBD1 or TRBD2 may be the D gene (5 bases each). V was pared by 5 bases and J by 3 bases, with 13 bases between. There are 13 residues in the CDR3. Germline CDR1 and CDR2: DFQATT and SNEGSKA (reference sequence). The CDR3 coding sequence is TGCAGTGCTGCCCGGGACGAAGAAGAGACCCAGTACTTC. Translating gives CSAARDEEETQYF.

The chain joins TRBV7-2 to TRBJ2-6; 7 bases are a match to TRBD1. The germline gives CDR1 SGHTA, CDR2 FQGNSA. This CDR3 is built from 15 residues. V dropped 5 bases and J dropped 6; count of bases not matched to a gene: 7. In nucleotides, the CDR3 is TGTGCCAGCAGCCGCGACAGGGCTGAGGCCAACGTCCTGACTTTC. Translating gives CASSRDRAEANVLTF.

The V gene is TRBV7-9, the J gene TRBJ1-4; the D is unclear. The germline V gene encodes CDR1 SEHNR and CDR2 FQNEAQ (reference sequence). CDR3 size: 15 residues. Trimming cost V 6 bases and J 2 bases, with 13 bases left between them. CDR3 nucleotides: TGTGCCAGCAGTTTGTCCAGTTCCACTAATGAAAAACTGTTTTTT. It yields the protein CASSLSSSTNEKLFF.

In its sample, this clonotype was seen a few times. This chain joins TRBV24-1 and TRBJ1-5; no clear D. The CDR3 has 16 residues. Germline-derived CDR1 and CDR2 are KGHDR and SFDVKD. The V end lost 9 bases, the J end lost 0 bases, and 17 bases lay between the germline ends. The DNA of the CDR3 is TGTGCCACCCCGTTCCCGGGGAAGGGTAGCAATCAGCCCCAGCATTTT. Encoded protein: CATPFPGKGSNQPQHF.

J is TRBJ2-3 and V is TRBV5-1; D possibly matches TRBD1 or TRBD2 (5 bases each). CDR1 is SGHRS, CDR2 YFSETQ, per germline. The V gene lost 4 bases and the J gene lost 0 bases, with 15 bases spanning the gap. The CDR3 has 16 residues. The CDR3 DNA reads as TGCGCCAGCAGCGCAGGGAACGACTATAGCACAGATACGCAGTATTTT. Translating gives CASSAGNDYSTDTQYF.

This rearrangement joins TRBV6-5 to TRBJ2-7; 13 bases align to TRBD2. After removal of 6 bases from V and 5 bases from J, the junction contained 4 bases not matched to a gene. Germline values: CDR1 MNHEY, CDR2 SVGAGI. The CDR3 has 14 residues. The CDR3 loop reads CASRGTSGIHEQYF. In DNA form, the CDR3 reads TGTGCCAGCAGGGGGACTAGCGGGATCCACGAGCAGTACTTC.

This clonotype was seen a handful of times. This chain joins TRBV27 and TRBJ2-1; 10 nucleotides agree with TRBD2. Looked up from germline, CDR1 is MNHEY and CDR2 is SMNVEV (reference sequence). The V and J ends lost 4 bases and 3 bases, in that order; junction bases with no gene match: 9. The CDR3 has 17 residues. The CDR3 here is CASSWRSGLAFYNEQFF. The CDR3 DNA follows: TGTGCCAGCAGTTGGCGCTCGGGACTAGCGTTCTACAATGAGCAGTTCTTC.

The J gene is TRBJ1-1, the V gene TRBV19; D is uncertain. The germline V gene has CDR1 LNHDA and CDR2 SQIVND (reference sequence). The CDR3 has 13 residues. V was shortened by 4 bases and J by 1 base, with 7 bases between the two germline ends. The CDR3 spells CASSTQANTEAFF. DNA for the CDR3: TGTGCCAGTAGTACCCAGGCGAACACTGAAGCTTTCTTT. Variable domain in full (rest from reference TRBV19 and TRBJ1-1): DGGITQSPKYLFRKEGQNVTLSCEQNLNHDAMYWYRQDPGQGLRLIYYSQIVNDFQKGDIAEGYSVSREKKESFPLTVTSAQKNPTAFYLCASSTQANTEAFFGQGTRLTVV.

A single count supports this clonotype. The rearrangement joins TRBV6-1 to TRBJ1-3, with 9 bases matching TRBD1. CDR1 and CDR2 (germline): MNHNS, SASEGT. CDR3 size: 18 residues. Trimming removed 4 bases from V and 0 bases from J; junction bases left unmatched: 10. CDR3 in DNA: TGTGCCAGCAGTGCTACAGGGGGCCAAAGCCCCTCTGGAAACACCATATATTTT. Translated: CASSATGGQSPSGNTIYF.

This clonotype appeared a few times. The chain uses TRBV3-1 and TRBJ2-3; no firm D call. The V end lost 0 bases, the J end lost 2 bases, and 9 bases lay between the germline ends. This CDR3 is 15 amino acids long. In germline, CDR1 is LGHDT, CDR2 YNNKEL (reference sequence). The CDR3 protein is CASSQELSATDTQYF. CDR3 bases: TGTGCCAGCAGCCAAGAGCTGTCTGCCACAGATACGCAGTATTTT.

The rearrangement links TRBV12-5 to TRBJ2-5; D may be TRBD2 (6 bases). Near its end, the DNA agrees better with TRBJ2-7, so the J call may be wrong. CDR1 is LGHNT and CDR2 is FRNRAP in the germline V gene. This CDR3 contains 18 residues. The CDR3 nucleotides read TGTGCTAGTGGTTCCGTTTGGGCAACGGAGGGTACCCCCTACGAGCAGTACTTC. This codes for CASGSVWATEGTPYEQYF.

The J gene is TRBJ2-7, the V gene TRBV28; either TRBD1 or TRBD2 may supply D (5 bases each). Trimming removed 5 bases at V and 1 base at J, with 15 bases between. This CDR3 is 15 amino acids long. The germline gives CDR1 MDHEN, CDR2 SYDVKM. This chain's CDR3 is CASSPLGETSYEQYF. In DNA, the CDR3 is TGTGCCAGCAGTCCCCTGGGGGAGACTTCCTACGAGCAGTACTTC.

The CDR3 loop is CASSGPTGDYEQYF. In nucleotides, the CDR3 is TGTGCCAGCAGCGGCCCTACAGGGGACTACGAGCAGTACTTC. The chain employs TRBV7-9 and TRBJ2-7, with 7 bases matching TRBD1. V lost 5 bases to trimming and J lost 3 bases; unmatched junction nucleotides: 7. The CDR3 loop spans 14 amino acids. Germline lookup yields CDR1 SEHNR and CDR2 FQNEAQ (reference sequence).

The chain couples TRBV20-1 to TRBJ2-1, with 11 bases fitting TRBD2. CDR3 length: 18 residues. J gave up 3 bases and V 2 bases, and 12 bases lay outside the gene matches. CDR1 is DFQATT, CDR2 SNEGSKA, per germline (reference sequence). The CDR3 bases are TGCAGTGCTAGAACCTCCGGGACTAGCGGAGGAGTCTACAATGAGCAGTTCTTC. Protein sequence: CSARTSGTSGGVYNEQFF.

The table lists this clonotype with a few counts. The chain is built from TRBV30 and TRBJ1-2; tentatively, D is TRBD1 (5 bases). V lost 0 bases and J 5 bases, leaving 10 bases between the germline ends. CDR1 and CDR2 from the germline V gene are GTSNPN and SVGIG (reference sequence). CDR3 length: 13 amino acids. CDR3 nucleotide sequence: TGTGCCTGGAGTGTTTTGGGGGGGTATGGCTACACCTTC. Residues: CAWSVLGGYGYTF. The full variable domain, with the rest looked up from reference TRBV30 and TRBJ1-2, is SQTIHQWPATLVQPVGSPLSLECTVEGTSNPNLYWYRQAAGRGLQLLFYSVGIGQISSEVPQNLSASRPQDRQFILSSKKLLLSDSGFYLCAWSVLGGYGYTFGSGTRLTVV.

The sample holds a few counts of this clonotype. V gene TRBV27 combines with J gene TRBJ2-3, with no clear D. The CDR3 has 15 residues. Trimming shortened V by 5 bases and J by 1 base, and 13 bases separated the two germline ends. Germline V gene sequence: CDR1 MNHEY, CDR2 SMNVEV (reference sequence). CDR3 coding DNA: TGTGCCAGCAGTAGGAGTAAGGTGGGCACAGATACGCAGTATTTT. This codes for CASSRSKVGTDTQYF.